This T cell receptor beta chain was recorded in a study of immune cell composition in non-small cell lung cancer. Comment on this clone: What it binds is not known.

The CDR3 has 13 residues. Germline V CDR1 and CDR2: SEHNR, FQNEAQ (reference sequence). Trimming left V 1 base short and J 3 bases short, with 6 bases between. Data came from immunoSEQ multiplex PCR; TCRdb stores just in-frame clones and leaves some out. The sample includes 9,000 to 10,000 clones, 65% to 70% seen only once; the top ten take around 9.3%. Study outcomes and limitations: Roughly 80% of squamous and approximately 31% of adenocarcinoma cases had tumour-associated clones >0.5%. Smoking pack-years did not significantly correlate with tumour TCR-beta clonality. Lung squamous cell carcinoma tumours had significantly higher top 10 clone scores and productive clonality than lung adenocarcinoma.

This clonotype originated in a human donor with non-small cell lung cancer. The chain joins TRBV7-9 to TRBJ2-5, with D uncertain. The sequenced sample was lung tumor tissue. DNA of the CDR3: TGTGCCAGCAGCTTAGATCGGGAAGAGACCCAGTACTTC. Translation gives CASSLDREETQYF.